A single sample is the source of the 3 T cell receptor beta chains below, sequenced in a study of OX40 agonist ivuxolimab in advanced cancers. Sequencing used immunoSEQ multiplex PCR; TCRdb keeps in-frame clones, though not all of them. The data hold 55,000 to 75,000 clones, with about 90% observed a single time. The sample was CD4+ or CD8+ T cells sorted from blood, taken in a trial of the OX40 agonist ivuxolimab. These TCRs come from an adult with an advanced solid tumor such as melanoma, head and neck, liver or kidney cancer.

This clone was found once. This sequence joins TRBV28 and TRBJ2-1, with 7 nucleotides matching TRBD2. The CDR3 has 16 amino acids. The V gene's germline CDR1 is MDHEN and CDR2 SYDVKM. Losses at the gene ends were 3 bases for V and 2 bases for J; bases not matched to a gene: 7. CDR3 in DNA: TGTGCCAGCAGTTTCCCGCGGGGGAACACCTACAATGAGCAGTTCTTC. Protein sequence: CASSFPRGNTYNEQFF.

The CDR3 nucleotides read TGTGCCAGCGAGGGACAGGGGAACAATGAGCAGTTCTTC. Its protein is CASEGQGNNEQFF. V is TRBV5-4 and J is TRBJ2-1; TRBD1 aligns across 10 bases. The CDR3 extends over 13 amino acids. With V trimmed by 7 bases and J by 5 bases, 3 bases remained unmatched. The germline gives CDR1 SGHNT, CDR2 YYREEE (reference sequence).

This clone occurred a few times. The CDR3 DNA reads TGTGCCAGCAGTCCAGGGTTTGCCCCCCAGCATTTT. This gives the protein CASSPGFAPQHF. The J gene is TRBJ1-5, the V gene TRBV6-5; TRBD1 is a possible D gene (5 bases). V was cut by 5 bases and J by 10 bases, with 12 bases left in between. The CDR3 length is 12 residues. Per the germline V gene, CDR1 is MNHEY and CDR2 is SVGAGI.